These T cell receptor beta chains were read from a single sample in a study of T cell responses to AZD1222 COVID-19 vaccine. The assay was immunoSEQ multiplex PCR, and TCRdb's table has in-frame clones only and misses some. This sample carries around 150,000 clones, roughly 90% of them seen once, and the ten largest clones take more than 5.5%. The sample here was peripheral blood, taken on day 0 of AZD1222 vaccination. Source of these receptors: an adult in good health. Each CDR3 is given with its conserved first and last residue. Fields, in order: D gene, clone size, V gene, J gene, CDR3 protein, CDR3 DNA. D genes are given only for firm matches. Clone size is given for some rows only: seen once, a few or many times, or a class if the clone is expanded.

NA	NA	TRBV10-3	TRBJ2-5	CAITPGWDLISEGQETQYF	TGTGCCATCACCCCGGGGTGGGATTTAATTTCGGAGGGACAAGAGACCCAGTACTTC
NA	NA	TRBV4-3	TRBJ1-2	CASSQDRVGWGGYTF	TGCGCCAGCAGCCAAGATCGGGTGGGATGGGGTGGCTACACCTTC
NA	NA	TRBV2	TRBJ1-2	CASSVRQGGSGYTF	TGTGCCAGCAGTGTAAGGCAGGGAGGTTCTGGCTACACCTTC
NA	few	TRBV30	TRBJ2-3	CAWSVRGRDTQYF	TGTGCCTGGAGTGTACGGGGGAGAGATACGCAGTATTTT
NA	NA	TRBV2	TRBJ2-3	CASSAGLSTDTQYF	TGTGCCAGCAGTGCCGGCCTCAGCACAGATACGCAGTATTTT
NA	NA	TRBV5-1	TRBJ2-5	CASSLVGQGQETQYF	TGCGCCAGCAGCTTGGTTGGCCAGGGACAAGAGACCCAGTACTTC
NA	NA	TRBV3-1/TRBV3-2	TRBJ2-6	CASSQEEGTGANVLTF	TGTGCCAGCAGCCAAGAAGAGGGGACGGGGGCCAACGTCCTGACTTTC
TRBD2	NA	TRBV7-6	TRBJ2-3	CASSYGLAGNTDTQYF	TGTGCCAGCAGCTACGGCCTAGCGGGCAACACAGATACGCAGTATTTT
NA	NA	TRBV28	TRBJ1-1	CASSPTGSLSMNTEAFF	TGTGCCAGCAGCCCCACAGGGTCGCTTTCCATGAACACTGAAGCTTTCTTT
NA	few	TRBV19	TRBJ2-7	CASSTPQGGQSPTKQYF	TGTGCCAGTAGTACCCCTCAGGGCGGCCAATCTCCTACGAAGCAGTACTTC
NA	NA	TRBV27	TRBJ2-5	CASSFQGVQETQYF	TGTGCCAGCAGTTTTCAAGGGGTTCAAGAGACCCAGTACTTC
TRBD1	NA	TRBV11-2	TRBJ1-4	CASSLATGGEKLFF	TGTGCCAGCAGCTTAGCAACAGGGGGAGAAAAACTGTTTTTT
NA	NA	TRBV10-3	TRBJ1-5	CAISVGTKKGGQPQHF	TGTGCCATCAGTGTCGGCACCAAAAAGGGCGGCCAGCCCCAGCATTTT
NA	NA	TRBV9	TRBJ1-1	CASSDRETYTEAFF	TGTGCCAGCAGCGACAGGGAGACGTACACTGAAGCTTTCTTT
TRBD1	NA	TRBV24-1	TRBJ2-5	CATSSGQGEETQYF	TGTGCCACCAGTTCTGGACAGGGAGAAGAGACCCAGTACTTC
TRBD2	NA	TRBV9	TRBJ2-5	CASSVQGGQETQYF	TGTGCCAGCAGCGTACAGGGAGGGCAAGAGACCCAGTACTTC
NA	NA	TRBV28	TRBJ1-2	CASTSQQVYYGYTF	TGTGCCAGTACCTCCCAGCAAGTTTACTATGGCTACACCTTC
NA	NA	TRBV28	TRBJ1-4	CASSGDGLGEKLFF	TGTGCCAGCAGTGGGGACGGGTTAGGGGAAAAACTGTTTTTT
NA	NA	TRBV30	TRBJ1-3	CAYAQGTASGNTIYF	TGTGCCTACGCCCAAGGGACGGCATCTGGAAACACCATATATTTT
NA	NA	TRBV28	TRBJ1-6	CASGGVGSSYNSPLHF	TGTGCCAGCGGGGGGGTTGGTTCCTCCTATAATTCACCCCTCCACTTT
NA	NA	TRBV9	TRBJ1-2	CASSKGNGRGDYGYTF	TGTGCCAGCAGCAAGGGGAATGGCAGGGGTGACTATGGCTACACCTTC
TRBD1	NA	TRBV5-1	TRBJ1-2	CASSSGTGVTRDGYTF	TGCGCCAGCAGCTCAGGGACAGGGGTGACTCGGGATGGCTACACCTTC
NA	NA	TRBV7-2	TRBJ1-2	CASSLMGDRGYTF	TGTGCCAGCAGCTTAATGGGTGATCGAGGCTACACCTTC
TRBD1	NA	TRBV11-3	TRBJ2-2	CASSPTGVNTGELFF	TGTGCCAGCAGCCCAACAGGGGTGAACACCGGGGAGCTGTTTTTT
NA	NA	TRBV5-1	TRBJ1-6	CASSLGGYNSPLHF	TGCGCCAGCAGCTTGGGGGGCTATAATTCACCCCTCCACTTT
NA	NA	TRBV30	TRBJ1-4	CAWSVKGLTNEKLFF	TGTGCCTGGAGTGTGAAGGGATTGACTAATGAAAAACTGTTTTTT
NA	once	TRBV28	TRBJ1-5	CASSSNTQPQHF	TGTGCCAGCAGTTCGAACACTCAGCCCCAGCATTTT
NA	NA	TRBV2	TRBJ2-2	CASSEDPRGGELFF	TGTGCCAGCAGTGAAGATCCCCGGGGCGGGGAGCTGTTTTTT
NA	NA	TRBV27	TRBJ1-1	CASSLSTAGYTEAFF	TGTGCCAGCAGTTTATCGACGGCAGGGTACACTGAAGCTTTCTTT
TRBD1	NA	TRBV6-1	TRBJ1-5	CASSERGGQNNQPQHF	TGTGCCAGCAGTGAGAGGGGGGGACAGAACAATCAGCCCCAGCATTTT
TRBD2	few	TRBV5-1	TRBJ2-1	CASSPFSLAELGDEQFF	TGCGCCAGCAGCCCGTTCTCCCTAGCGGAGCTAGGTGATGAGCAGTTCTTC
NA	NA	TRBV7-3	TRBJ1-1	CASSLRGGVSTEAFF	TGTGCCAGCAGCCTCAGAGGTGGGGTTTCCACTGAAGCTTTCTTT
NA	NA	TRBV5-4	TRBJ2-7	CASSPERGQGFYEQYF	TGTGCCAGCAGCCCGGAACGGGGCCAGGGTTTCTACGAGCAGTACTTC
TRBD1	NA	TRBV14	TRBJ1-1	CASSQFTGDTEAFF	TGTGCCAGCAGCCAATTCACAGGGGACACTGAAGCTTTCTTT
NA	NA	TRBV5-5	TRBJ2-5	CASSFGSGRQETQYF	TGTGCCAGCAGCTTTGGTTCAGGGCGGCAAGAGACCCAGTACTTC
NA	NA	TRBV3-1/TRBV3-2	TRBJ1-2	CASSQGWTDYGYTF	TGTGCCAGCAGCCAAGGTTGGACAGACTATGGCTACACCTTC
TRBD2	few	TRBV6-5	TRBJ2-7	CASSYSRGGSYEQYF	TGTGCCAGCAGTTACTCACGCGGGGGGAGCTACGAGCAGTACTTC
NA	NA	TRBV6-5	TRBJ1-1	CASSSRQDTEAFF	TGTGCCAGCAGTTCCCGACAAGACACTGAAGCTTTCTTT
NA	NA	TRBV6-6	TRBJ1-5	CASMGRGNQPQHF	TGTGCCAGCATGGGCAGGGGCAATCAGCCCCAGCATTTT
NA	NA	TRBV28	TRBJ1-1	CASRPSSNTEAFF	TGTGCCAGCAGACCCTCCTCGAACACTGAAGCTTTCTTT